This T cell receptor (beta chain) stems from a study of T cells expressing NK-cell markers. As concerns this clonotype: The antigen remains unidentified.

This CDR3 has 16 residues. Germline assignment: CDR1 MNHEY and CDR2 SMNVEV (reference sequence). TCRdb re-called the 5' RACE reads and gives one entry per CDR3 protein, without DNA. This table lists approximately 550,000 distinct CDR3 sequences. Study-level results: In roughly six donors, dominant CD3+CD56+NKG2C+ clonotypes ranked among the top 10 CD8+ clonotypes. HCMV specificity of the expanded NKG2C+ T cell clones was not established.

Sequencing was done on a sample of blood T cells: a sorted CD56 or NKG2C T cell subset, CD4+ or CD8+ T cells, or bulk PBMC T cells (not recorded which). The source of this sequence is a man younger than 35 in good health. The gene calls are TRBV27 and TRBJ2-7; the TRBD1 assignment by TCRdb is unverifiable without DNA. CDR3 sequence: CASSAFRDRGSYEQYF.